This T cell receptor beta chain was captured in a study of T cell responses to AZD1222 COVID-19 vaccine. Whole-study results and caveats: All repertoire sampling was performed exclusively after the peak T cell response. Baseline seropositivity occurred in only a handful of AZD1222 recipients. Reports say nearly half of spike-specific TCRs go after unmutated variant regions. The donor cohort was predominantly white British with a female majority, and clonal diversity may have been underestimated.

Data came from immunoSEQ multiplex PCR; TCRdb stores just in-frame clones and leaves some out. The sample holds about 75,000 clones, about 87% seen once. This clone has just one count. Its antigen is not identified. V was clipped by 0 bases and J by 2 bases, with 19 bases between them. The CDR3 covers 18 residues. Looked up from germline, CDR1 is LNHNV and CDR2 is YYDKDF (reference sequence). This clonotype was sampled from an adult who received the MenACWY meningococcal vaccine as a control. The chain employs TRBV15 and TRBJ1-2, with D possibly matching TRBD1 (6 bases). Sequencing used peripheral blood, obtained 28 days after the second dose of the MenACWY control vaccine. Here the CDR3 DNA reads TGTGCCACCAGCAGAGATCTGGGGGACATATCAATAAACTATGGCTACACCTTC. The encoded protein is CATSRDLGDISINYGYTF. Complete variable domain (other parts from reference TRBV15 and TRBJ1-2): DAMVIQNPRYQVTQFGKPVTLSCSQTLNHNVMYWYQQKSSQAPKLLFHYYDKDFNNEADTPDNFQSRRPNTSFCFLDIRSPGLGDTAMYLCATSRDLGDISINYGYTFGSGTRLTVV.